These 2 T cell receptor beta chains were all obtained from the same sample, sequenced in a study of blood T cell repertoires in COVID-19. Clones were read by immunoSEQ multiplex PCR, and TCRdb kept only the in-frame ones, dropping some. The sample has about 140,000 clones; about 80% are singletons. Sequenced material: peripheral blood. These receptors originate from a human donor in a cohort sampled during active COVID-19.

The V call is TRBV28, the J call TRBJ2-3; 9 positions agree with TRBD1. The germline gives CDR1 MDHEN, CDR2 SYDVKM. J was trimmed by 6 bases and V by 4 bases; bases with no gene match: 5. CDR3 size: 14 residues. The CDR3 is CASSSQGAWDTQYF. The CDR3 DNA sequence: TGTGCCAGCAGTTCACAGGGGGCATGGGATACGCAGTATTTT.

This clone came up a few times. The CDR3 reads CASSQTWADRVDEQYF. For the CDR3, the DNA is TGCGCCAGCAGCCAAACGTGGGCGGACAGGGTCGACGAGCAGTACTTC. The V gene is TRBV4-1, the J gene TRBJ2-7; TRBD1 aligns across 8 bases. The V gene's germline CDR1 is MGHRA and CDR2 YSYEKL. V trimming: 2 bases; J trimming: 5 bases; junction bases outside the gene matches: 11. This CDR3 is 16 amino acids long.